The rows below give T cell receptor beta chains drawn from one sample of a study of long-term antiretroviral therapy in people with HIV. Clones were sequenced by immunoSEQ multiplex PCR, and TCRdb holds only the in-frame ones, with some missing. The sample includes some 31,000 clones, around 95% of them seen just once. The source material was unsorted PBMCs, sampled 5.3 years after starting antiretroviral therapy. The receptors were gathered from a man aged 30 to 45 with HIV. Each CDR3 is given with its conserved first and last residue. A D gene is named only where the DNA matches it firmly. Expanded clones are given a class, and other clones once, few, many or no size at all.

J | V | size | D | CDR3 | DNA
TRBJ2-7 | TRBV5-4 | . | . | CASSLNRRGEQYF | TGTGCCAGCAGCTTGAACCGTAGAGGCGAGCAGTACTTC
TRBJ1-5 | TRBV7-9 | . | TRBD1 | CASSQTGTGNQPQHF | TGTGCCAGCAGCCAGACCGGGACAGGCAATCAGCCCCAGCATTTT
TRBJ2-7 | TRBV27 | . | TRBD2 | CASSLRGSGAYEQYF | TGTGCCAGCAGTTTACGAGGTAGCGGGGCCTACGAGCAGTACTTC
TRBJ2-7 | TRBV5-5 | . | TRBD1 | CASSRGQGLTDEQYF | TGTGCCAGCAGCCGCGGACAGGGCCTAACTGACGAGCAGTACTTC
TRBJ2-7 | TRBV20-1 | . | . | CSASREQYF | TGCAGTGCTAGTCGCGAGCAGTACTTC
TRBJ2-1 | TRBV28 | . | TRBD2 | CASSSQGWGRAYNEQFF | TGTGCCAGCAGTTCCCAGGGTTGGGGGAGGGCCTACAATGAGCAGTTCTTC
TRBJ2-5 | TRBV14 | . | . | CASSQDLVAGMETQYF | TGTGCCAGCAGCCAAGATCTTGTTGCGGGGATGGAGACCCAGTACTTC
TRBJ1-2 | TRBV5-4 | . | TRBD1 | CASRLDRGFYTF | TGTGCCAGCAGACTGGACAGGGGGTTTTACACCTTC
TRBJ2-3 | TRBV29-1 | . | TRBD1 | CSATGGVGDTQYF | TGCAGCGCCACAGGGGGCGTAGGAGATACGCAGTATTTT
TRBJ1-2 | TRBV6-5 | . | . | CASSPGPITNYGYTF | TGTGCCAGCAGTCCCGGACCAATCACCAACTATGGCTACACCTTC
TRBJ2-3 | TRBV30 | . | . | CAWIRAGLTDTQYF | TGTGCCTGGATACGGGCCGGGTTAACAGATACGCAGTATTTT
TRBJ2-6 | TRBV2 | . | . | CASRRGNRAGANVLTF | TGTGCCAGCAGAAGAGGAAACAGGGCTGGGGCCAACGTCCTGACTTTC
TRBJ2-1 | TRBV2 | . | . | CASSDNTGSKFF | TGTGCCAGCAGTGACAATACAGGGAGTAAGTTCTTC
TRBJ1-5 | TRBV19 | . | . | CASSTTDSKKFNQPQHF | TGTGCCAGTAGTACGACGGACAGCAAAAAGTTCAATCAGCCCCAGCATTTT
TRBJ1-1 | TRBV10-3 | . | TRBD1 | CAIREEGATEAFF | TGTGCCATCAGGGAGGAGGGGGCCACTGAAGCTTTCTTT
TRBJ2-3 | TRBV6-5 | . | . | CASSYSFTSRADTQYF | TGTGCCAGCAGTTACTCCTTTACCAGTCGGGCAGATACGCAGTATTTT
TRBJ2-2 | TRBV6-4 | . | . | CASSVGNTGELFF | TGTGCCAGCAGTGTGGGGAACACCGGGGAGCTGTTTTTT
TRBJ2-4 | TRBV27 | . | . | CASSLTGAKNIQYF | TGTGCCAGCAGTTTAACTGGGGCCAAAAACATTCAGTACTTC
TRBJ2-6 | TRBV30 | once | . | CAWGISGANVLTF | TGTGCCTGGGGGATCTCTGGGGCCAACGTCCTGACTTTC
TRBJ2-5 | TRBV2 | . | . | CASSDLWQGVRQETQYF | TGTGCCAGCAGTGATTTGTGGCAGGGAGTTCGCCAAGAGACCCAGTACTTC
TRBJ1-5 | TRBV30 | . | TRBD1 | CARGQDSNQPQHF | TGTGCTCGGGGACAGGATAGCAATCAGCCCCAGCATTTT
TRBJ2-7 | TRBV6-6 | once | . | CASSYPPGEQYF | TGTGCCAGCAGTTACCCTCCGGGGGAGCAGTACTTC
TRBJ2-5 | TRBV7-8 | . | TRBD1 | CASSLGGQGWQETQYF | TGTGCCAGCAGCTTAGGGGGACAGGGTTGGCAAGAGACCCAGTACTTC
TRBJ2-3 | TRBV6-4 | . | TRBD1 | CASSDGGQGGDTQYF | TGTGCCAGCAGTGACGGGGGACAGGGAGGGGATACGCAGTATTTT
TRBJ1-2 | TRBV7-9 | once | . | CASSGGSNYGYTF | TGTGCCAGCAGTGGAGGGTCCAACTATGGCTACACCTTC
TRBJ1-2 | TRBV6-1 | . | TRBD1 | CASRRQGRGHGYTF | TGTGCCAGCAGAAGACAGGGACGGGGTCATGGCTACACCTTC
TRBJ2-4 | TRBV5-6 | . | TRBD1 | CASARTGTKNIQYF | TGTGCCAGCGCCCGGACAGGTACCAAAAACATTCAGTACTTC
TRBJ2-7 | TRBV4-1 | . | TRBD2 | CASSQITPGLAGEQYF | TGCGCCAGCAGCCAAATCACACCGGGACTAGCAGGCGAGCAGTACTTC
TRBJ2-1 | TRBV19 | . | . | CASTLGLSYNEQFF | TGTGCCAGTACCCTCGGGCTCTCCTACAATGAGCAGTTCTTC
TRBJ2-5 | TRBV5-4 | . | TRBD2 | CASSSTSGRETQYF | TGTGCCAGCAGCTCGACTAGCGGGAGGGAGACCCAGTACTTC
TRBJ1-6 | TRBV7-8 | . | . | CASSSGTRNSPLHF | TGTGCCAGCAGCTCCGGGACAAGGAATTCACCCCTCCACTTT
TRBJ2-7 | TRBV5-1 | . | . | CASSFGSYEQYF | TGCGCCAGCAGCTTTGGCTCCTACGAGCAGTACTTC
TRBJ1-4 | TRBV4-1 | . | . | CASSQTRGEKLFF | TGCGCCAGCAGCCAGACCAGGGGTGAAAAACTGTTTTTT
TRBJ1-2 | TRBV13 | . | . | CASSLGRINYGYTF | TGTGCCAGCAGCTTAGGACGGATTAACTATGGCTACACCTTC
TRBJ1-1 | TRBV6-5 | once | . | CASSYSRGLSTEAFF | TGTGCCAGCAGTTACTCTCGGGGATTGAGCACTGAAGCTTTCTTT
TRBJ2-5 | TRBV6-1 | . | . | CASSEPFSTLQETQYF | TGTGCCAGCAGTGAACCCTTCTCTACCCTCCAAGAGACCCAGTACTTC
TRBJ2-6 | TRBV2 | . | TRBD1 | CASSPGGLGAGANVLTF | TGTGCCAGCTCTCCAGGGGGCTTAGGGGCTGGGGCCAACGTCCTGACTTTC
TRBJ2-4 | TRBV14 | . | . | CASSQDPGSGTKNIQYF | TGTGCCAGCAGCCAAGATCCAGGGAGCGGAACCAAAAACATTCAGTACTTC
TRBJ1-2 | TRBV29-1 | once | . | CSVDVPGPGYTF | TGCAGCGTTGACGTCCCGGGCCCAGGCTACACCTTC
TRBJ2-4 | TRBV6-5 | . | . | CASSSRQGWDIQYF | TGTGCCAGCAGTTCCCGACAAGGTTGGGACATTCAGTACTTC
TRBJ2-7 | TRBV5-1 | . | TRBD1 | CASSWTGGAYEQYF | TGCGCCAGCAGCTGGACAGGGGGCGCCTACGAGCAGTACTTC
TRBJ1-2 | TRBV5-6 | once | . | CASSLIQGYGYTF | TGTGCCAGCAGCTTAATACAGGGATATGGCTACACCTTC
TRBJ1-3 | TRBV28 | . | TRBD1 | CASSTPGTAGNTIYF | TGTGCCAGCAGTACCCCCGGGACAGCCGGAAACACCATATATTTT
TRBJ2-7 | TRBV9 | once | TRBD2 | CASSVGAGGRSYEQYF | TGTGCCAGCAGCGTAGGAGCGGGAGGGCGCTCCTACGAGCAGTACTTC
TRBJ2-2 | TRBV19 | . | . | CASSTQTGTGELFF | TGTGCCAGTAGTACCCAGACAGGCACCGGGGAGCTGTTTTTT
TRBJ2-7 | TRBV27 | . | TRBD1 | CASRRQGSSYEQYF | TGTGCCAGCAGGAGACAGGGGAGCTCCTACGAGCAGTACTTC
TRBJ2-3 | TRBV7-2 | . | TRBD2 | CASSRLAGGIDTQYF | TGTGCCAGCAGCCGACTAGCGGGGGGGATCGATACGCAGTATTTT
TRBJ2-1 | TRBV29-1 | . | . | CSVTRDNEQFF | TGCAGCGTTACCCGGGACAATGAGCAGTTCTTC
TRBJ2-7 | TRBV23-1 | once | . | CASSHPGVDRYEQYF | TGCGCCAGCAGTCACCCCGGAGTAGACCGATACGAGCAGTACTTC
TRBJ2-3 | TRBV7-3 | . | . | CASSLIGGSTDTQYF | TGTGCCAGCAGCTTAATTGGGGGTAGCACAGATACGCAGTATTTT
TRBJ2-1 | TRBV5-1 | . | TRBD2 | CASSKDPSGGAYNEQFF | TGCGCCAGCAGCAAAGATCCTAGCGGGGGAGCTTACAATGAGCAGTTCTTC
TRBJ2-4 | TRBV13 | . | . | CASSLGLVAKNIQYF | TGTGCCAGCAGCTTAGGACTCGTAGCCAAAAACATTCAGTACTTC
TRBJ1-1 | TRBV7-8 | . | . | CASSLGSTPQEAFF | TGTGCCAGCAGCCTGGGGTCGACCCCTCAGGAGGCTTTCTTT
TRBJ2-7 | TRBV2 | once | TRBD2 | CASKSSTTGLFSYEQYF | TGTGCCAGCAAAAGCAGTACGACGGGACTATTCTCCTACGAGCAGTACTTC
TRBJ1-2 | TRBV29-1 | . | . | CSVEPDFNYGYTF | TGCAGCGTTGAACCCGACTTCAACTATGGCTACACCTTC
TRBJ2-6 | TRBV10-2 | . | TRBD1 | CASSPTGQGNGANVLTF | TGCGCCAGCAGTCCTACGGGACAGGGCAACGGGGCCAACGTCCTGACTTTC
TRBJ2-3 | TRBV11-1 | . | . | CASSPPPTGRTDTQYF | TGTGCCAGCAGCCCCCCTCCTACGGGACGCACAGATACGCAGTATTTT
TRBJ1-2 | TRBV7-9 | . | TRBD1 | CASSFGQGGGYTF | TGTGCCAGCAGCTTCGGACAGGGAGGTGGCTACACCTTC
TRBJ2-2 | TRBV13 | . | . | CASSPTLDLNTGELFF | TGTGCCAGCAGCCCCACCCTGGACTTGAACACCGGGGAGCTGTTTTTT
TRBJ2-1 | TRBV7-2 | . | TRBD2 | CASSLALAGGMNNEQFF | TGTGCCAGCAGCTTAGCGCTAGCGGGAGGGATGAACAATGAGCAGTTCTTC